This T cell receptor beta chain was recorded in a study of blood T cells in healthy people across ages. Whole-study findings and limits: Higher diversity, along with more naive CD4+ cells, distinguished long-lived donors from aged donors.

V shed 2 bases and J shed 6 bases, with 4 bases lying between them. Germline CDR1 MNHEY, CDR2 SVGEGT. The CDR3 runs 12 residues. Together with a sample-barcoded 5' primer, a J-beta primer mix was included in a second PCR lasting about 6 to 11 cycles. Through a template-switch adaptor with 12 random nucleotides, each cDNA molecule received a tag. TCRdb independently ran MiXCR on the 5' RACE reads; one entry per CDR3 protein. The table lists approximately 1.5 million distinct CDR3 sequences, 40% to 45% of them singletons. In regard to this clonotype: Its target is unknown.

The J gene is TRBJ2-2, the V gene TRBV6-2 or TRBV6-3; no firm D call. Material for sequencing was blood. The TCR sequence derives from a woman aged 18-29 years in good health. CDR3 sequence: CASSYPPGELFF. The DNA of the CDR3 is TGTGCCAGCAGTTACCCGCCCGGGGAGCTGTTTTTT.